The 17 T cell receptor beta chains listed next were all sequenced from one sample in a study of T cells in Graves' hyperthyroidism and ophthalmopathy. The investigators amplified TCR beta CDR3 regions from RNA transcripts. An initial round of RT-PCR targeting the TCR CDR3 relied on the HTBI primer set. TCRdb reprocessed the multiplex PCR reads via MiXCR and lists one record per CDR3 protein. The profile covers roughly 800,000 distinct CDR3 sequences, with around 39% appearing a single time and 7.5% to 9.5% taken by the ten largest. Material: blood. The receptors shown here come from a man younger than 35 with Graves' hyperthyroidism.

The V and J genes are TRBV5-8 and TRBJ1-2; D is perhaps TRBD1 (5 bases). V shed 1 base and J shed 8 bases, with 15 bases lying between them. From germline, CDR1 is SGHTS and CDR2 YDEGEE. The CDR3 has 14 residues. Written as DNA, the CDR3 is TGTGCCAGCAGCTTGACGGGGCGCGAAGGCGGCTACACCTTC. It translates to CASSLTGREGGYTF.

This clonotype was counted ten times or more. The genes are TRBV19 and TRBJ1-6; D uncertain. Germline lookup yields CDR1 LNHDA and CDR2 SQIVND (reference sequence). Between the trimmed V and J ends, which lost 9 bases and 6 bases, there was a span of 9 bases. CDR3 length: 12 residues. The chain's CDR3 is CASGRVNSPLHF. The DNA for the CDR3 is TGTGCCAGCGGAAGAGTTAATTCACCCCTCCACTTT.

The chain couples TRBV30 to TRBJ2-7; perhaps TRBD1 as D (6 bases). V was pared by 5 bases and J by 2 bases, with 7 bases between. The CDR3 loop spans 11 amino acids. Germline-derived CDR1 and CDR2 are GTSNPN and SVGIG (reference sequence). The CDR3 protein is CAWRDTYEQYF. The CDR3 DNA reads as TGTGCCTGGCGGGACACCTACGAGCAGTACTTC.

This clonotype was counted many times. V gene TRBV2 combines with J gene TRBJ1-5; 8 bases are shared with TRBD1. Germline trimming cut 7 bases from V and 2 bases from J; bases unmatched to any gene: 7. This CDR3 has 15 residues. Germline CDR1 and CDR2: SNHLY and FYNNEI. CDR3 residues: CASTLQGVGNQPQHF. Here the CDR3 DNA reads TGTGCCAGCACCTTACAGGGGGTCGGCAATCAGCCCCAGCATTTT.

In its sample, this clonotype was seen many times. The rearrangement links TRBV12-3 or TRBV12-4 to TRBJ1-1; D is unresolved. The CDR3 extends over 14 amino acids. Trimming pared 4 bases from V and 3 bases from J, leaving 12 bases between. CDR3 DNA sequence: TGTGCCAGCAGTTCCGACGGGTACGACACTGAAGCTTTCTTT. Translating it yields CASSSDGYDTEAFF.

In the case of this clonotype: One end of the junction varies from germline; a read error may be responsible. V usage is TRBV24-1 and J usage is TRBJ1-1; 9 bases are a match to TRBD1. The CDR3 is 15 amino acids. The germline V gene has CDR1 KGHDR and CDR2 SFDVKD. CDR3: CASSWNRGQRAEAFF. CDR3 sequence (DNA): TGTGCCAGCAGTTGGAACAGGGGGCAGAGGGCTGAAGCTTTCTTT.

In this sample, this clonotype turned up many times. The chain carries TRBV29-1 and TRBJ1-1; 8 bases are a match to TRBD1. Germline V gives CDR1 SQVTM, CDR2 ANQGSEA. The J segment lost 1 base and the V segment lost 2 bases, leaving 3 bases of the junction unmatched. CDR3 length: 14 residues. CDR3 coding DNA: TGCAGCGTTGAAATCGGGACAGGGAACACTGAAGCTTTCTTT. This sequence encodes CSVEIGTGNTEAFF.

This clonotype came up once. In DNA form, the CDR3 reads TGCAGCCAAGAAGAGGGGCGAGAGACCCAGTACTTC. This gives the protein CSQEEGRETQYF. V and J are TRBV29-1 and TRBJ2-5; D is perhaps TRBD1 or TRBD2 (5 bases each). Trimming shortened V by 8 bases and J by 4 bases, and 14 bases separated the two germline ends. This CDR3 is built from 12 residues. Germline lookup yields CDR1 SQVTM and CDR2 ANQGSEA.

This clonotype was detected a few times. The J gene is TRBJ2-6, the V gene TRBV13, with D possibly TRBD1 on 6 matching bases. This CDR3 region has 17 residues. Germline CDR1 PRHDT, CDR2 FYEKMQ (reference sequence). V was pared by 4 bases and J by 1 base, with 14 bases between. The CDR3 bases are TGTGCCAGCAGCTCGCGACAGGTGTTATCTGGGGCCAACGTCCTGACTTTC. Its protein product is CASSSRQVLSGANVLTF.

This clonotype was recorded only once. The chain couples TRBV6-5 to TRBJ2-7, with D possibly being TRBD2 (6 bases). CDR1 is MNHEY, CDR2 SVGAGI, per germline. This CDR3 region has 13 residues. Trimming took off 6 bases at V and 5 bases at J, with 14 bases between the two ends. The CDR3 here is CASRPGLGNEQYF. CDR3 DNA sequence: TGTGCCAGCAGACCGGGACTGGGGAACGAGCAGTACTTC.

This clonotype was recorded many times. V and J are TRBV9 and TRBJ1-1; the D is unclear. This CDR3 is built from 14 residues. V was clipped by 0 bases and J by 2 bases, with 8 bases between them. Germline CDR1 SGDLS, CDR2 YYNGEE. Here the CDR3 DNA reads TGTGCCAGCAGCGTAGGGAACGGCAACACTGAAGCTTTCTTT. This gives the protein CASSVGNGNTEAFF.

This clonotype showed up just once. The rearrangement uses TRBV20-1 and TRBJ1-1; no definite D call. V lost 5 bases to trimming and J lost 3 bases, with 16 bases between them. The germline V gene encodes CDR1 DFQATT and CDR2 SNEGSKA (reference sequence). This CDR3 region has 14 residues. CDR3 sequence reads: CSADTFDGYTEAFF. In nucleotides, the CDR3 is TGCAGTGCTGACACCTTTGACGGCTACACTGAAGCTTTCTTT.

The chain carries TRBV7-8 and TRBJ2-5, with D perhaps given as TRBD1 or TRBD2 (5 bases each). V was pared by 0 bases and J by 0 bases, with 14 bases between. Germline assignment: CDR1 SGHVS and CDR2 FQNEAQ. CDR3 length equals 17 residues. The CDR3 nucleotides are TGTGCCAGCAGCTTAGCTTCGTGGGGGTCGTACCAAGAGACCCAGTACTTC. Protein sequence: CASSLASWGSYQETQYF.

This clonotype appeared many times. The chain uses TRBV19 and TRBJ1-2; D call uncertain. Trimming took off 5 bases at V and 5 bases at J, with 6 bases between the two ends. The germline CDR1 and CDR2 sequences are LNHDA and SQIVND (reference sequence). The CDR3 runs 11 residues. In DNA, the CDR3 is TGTGCCAGTAGTGCTCCGTATGGCTACACCTTC. It specifies CASSAPYGYTF.

The sample holds a few counts of this clonotype. The chain uses TRBV6-1 and TRBJ1-4; 10 bases are a match to TRBD1. With 4 bases clipped from V and 8 bases from J, the junction kept 4 bases outside the gene matches. In germline, CDR1 is MNHNS, CDR2 SASEGT. CDR3 length: 14 amino acids. The CDR3: CASSAGTGVEKLFF. DNA of the CDR3: TGTGCCAGCAGTGCCGGGACAGGGGTAGAAAAACTGTTTTTT.

The V call is TRBV9, the J call TRBJ2-5; 7 nucleotides agree with TRBD1. Losses at the gene ends were 3 bases for V and 4 bases for J; bases not matched to a gene: 12. This CDR3 has 16 amino acids. Germline assignment: CDR1 SGDLS and CDR2 YYNGEE. CDR3 nucleotides: TGTGCCAGCAGCGCATACGGGACAGACGGAGCAGAGACCCAGTACTTC. It yields the protein CASSAYGTDGAETQYF.

This clonotype has only a few counts. This chain links TRBV6-6 with TRBJ1-5; D remains ambiguous. Germline CDR1 and CDR2: MNHNY and SVGAGI (reference sequence). This CDR3 is 9 amino acids long. Trimming removed 6 bases from V and 9 bases from J, with 3 bases in between. CDR3 nucleotides: TGTGCCAGCAGCCCGCCCCAGCATTTT. Translated: CASSPPQHF.